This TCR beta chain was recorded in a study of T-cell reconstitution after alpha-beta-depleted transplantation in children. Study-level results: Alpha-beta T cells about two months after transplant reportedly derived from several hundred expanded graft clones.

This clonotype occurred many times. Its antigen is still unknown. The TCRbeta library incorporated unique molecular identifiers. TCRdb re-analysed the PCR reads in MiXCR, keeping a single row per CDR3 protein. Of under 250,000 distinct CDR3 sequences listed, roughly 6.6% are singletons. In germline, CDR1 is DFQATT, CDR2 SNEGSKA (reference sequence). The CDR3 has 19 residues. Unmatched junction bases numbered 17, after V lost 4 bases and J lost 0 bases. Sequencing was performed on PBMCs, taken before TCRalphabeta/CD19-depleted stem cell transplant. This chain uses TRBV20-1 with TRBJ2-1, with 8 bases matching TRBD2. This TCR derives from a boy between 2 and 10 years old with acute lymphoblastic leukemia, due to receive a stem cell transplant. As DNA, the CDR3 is TGCAGTGCTAAAGGGTCCGGGCTAGCGGGCCGTAGCTCCTACAATGAGCAGTTCTTC. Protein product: CSAKGSGLAGRSSYNEQFF.